This T cell receptor beta chain was identified in a study of CD8 T cells in ankylosing spondylitis. Study-level findings and limits: A TCR beta motif of eight or nine highly homologous variants seemed to mark ankylosing spondylitis blood. Earlier authors reported some of these motif variants in reactive arthritis synovial fluid and blood. Disease-associated clones were reportedly significantly overrepresented in matched ankylosing spondylitis synovial fluid. Disease-linked clones were CD8+ and relatively rare in peripheral blood.

This clonotype was recorded many times. No antigen is known for it. CDR3 size: 16 residues. Trimming removed 4 bases from V and 9 bases from J; junction bases left unmatched: 13. CDR1 and CDR2 (germline): SNHLY, FYNNEI. Libraries for TCR beta were made by quantitative 5'-RACE with molecular barcodes. TCRdb ran MiXCR on the 5' RACE reads and lists one entry per CDR3 protein. The sample carries about 400,000 distinct CDR3 sequences, 20% to 25% recorded once. The chain has TRBV2 and TRBJ2-2, with TRBD2 matching over 8 bases. Input material: blood, either unsorted or a sorted T cell fraction (not recorded which). This receptor was obtained from a male donor with ankylosing spondylitis. Here the CDR3 reads CASSGFEREFLRELFF. CDR3 DNA: TGTGCCAGCAGTGGTTTCGAGCGGGAGTTTCTCCGGGAGCTGTTTTTT.